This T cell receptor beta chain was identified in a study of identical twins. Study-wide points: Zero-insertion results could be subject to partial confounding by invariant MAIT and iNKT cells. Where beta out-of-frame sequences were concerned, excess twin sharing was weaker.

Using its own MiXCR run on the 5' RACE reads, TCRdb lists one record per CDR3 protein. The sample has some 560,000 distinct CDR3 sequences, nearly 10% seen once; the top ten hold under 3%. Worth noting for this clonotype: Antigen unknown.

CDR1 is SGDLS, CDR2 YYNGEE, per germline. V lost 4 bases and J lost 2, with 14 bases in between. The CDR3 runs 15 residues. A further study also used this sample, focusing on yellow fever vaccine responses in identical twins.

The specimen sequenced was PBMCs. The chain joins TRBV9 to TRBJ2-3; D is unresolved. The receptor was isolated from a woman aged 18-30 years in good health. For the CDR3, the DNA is TGTGCCAGCAGCCCGTTTCGGCGGAACACAGATACGCAGTATTTT. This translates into CASSPFRRNTDTQYF.